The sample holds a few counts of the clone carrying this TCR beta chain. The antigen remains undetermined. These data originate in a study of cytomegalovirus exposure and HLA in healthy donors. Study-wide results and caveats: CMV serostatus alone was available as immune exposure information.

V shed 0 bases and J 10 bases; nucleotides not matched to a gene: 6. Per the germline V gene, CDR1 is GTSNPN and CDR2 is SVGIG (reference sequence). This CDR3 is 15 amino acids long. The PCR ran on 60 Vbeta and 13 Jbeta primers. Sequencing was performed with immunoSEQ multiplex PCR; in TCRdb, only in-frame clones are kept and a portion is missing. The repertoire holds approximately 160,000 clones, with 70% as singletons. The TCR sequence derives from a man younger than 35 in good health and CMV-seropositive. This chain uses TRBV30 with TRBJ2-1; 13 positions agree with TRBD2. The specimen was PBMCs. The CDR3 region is CAWSVRGLAGQEQFF. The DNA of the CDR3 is TGTGCCTGGAGTGTACGGGGACTAGCGGGACAGGAGCAGTTCTTC.